Following are 32 T cell receptor beta chains from one sample sequenced in a study of shared clonotypes between healthy human individuals. Clones were read by immunoSEQ multiplex PCR, and TCRdb kept only the in-frame ones, dropping some. The sample contains a few million clones, approximately 95% of which appear only once. Material for sequencing was naive CD4+ T cells from PBMCs. Subset here: CD45RA+ positively selected. These receptors were taken from a man aged 18 to 30 in good health. Some clones in this sample may be carry-over from other donors' samples.

The rearrangement joins TRBV9 to TRBJ2-2, with D maybe TRBD2 (5 bases). CDR1 is SGDLS and CDR2 is YYNGEE in the germline V gene. Trimming pared 3 bases from V and 4 bases from J, leaving 16 bases between. This CDR3 has 16 amino acids. CDR3 coding DNA: TGTGCCAGCAGCGGGACGGATGGGAGTCCCACCGGGGAGCTGTTTTTT. This gives the protein CASSGTDGSPTGELFF.

The chain has TRBV5-4 and TRBJ2-7; tentatively, D is TRBD1 or TRBD2 (5 bases each). Germline-derived CDR1 and CDR2 are SGHNT and YYREEE (reference sequence). Trimming shortened V by 2 bases and J by 6 bases, and 15 bases separated the two germline ends. This CDR3 comprises 14 residues. CDR3 DNA: TGTGCCAGCAGCTTTATGGGGGAAGGTGGCGAGCAGTACTTC. Its translation is CASSFMGEGGEQYF.

The V and J genes are TRBV6-1 and TRBJ1-5; D might be TRBD1 (6 bases). This CDR3 contains 17 residues. Germline V gene data show CDR1 as MNHNS and CDR2 as SASEGT. Trimming took 1 base from V and 3 from J, leaving 16 bases between them. The CDR3 here is CASSEGSATGSNQPQHF. The DNA for the CDR3 is TGTGCCAGCAGTGAAGGCAGTGCGACAGGCTCCAATCAGCCCCAGCATTTT.

The chain recombines TRBV28 with TRBJ2-6; D is ambiguous. Germline CDR1 reads MDHEN; CDR2 reads SYDVKM. The V gene lost 6 bases and the J gene lost 2 bases, with 17 bases spanning the gap. The CDR3 extends over 17 amino acids. In nucleotides, the CDR3 is TGTGCCAGCAGCGTTCCGCTGGGGAACGCTGGGGCCAACGTCCTGACTTTC. Encoded protein: CASSVPLGNAGANVLTF.

The rearrangement links TRBV9 to TRBJ2-2; D call uncertain. V lost 3 bases and J lost 1, with 10 bases in between. The CDR3 spans 15 residues. Germline CDR1 is SGDLS and CDR2 is YYNGEE. The CDR3 region has the DNA TGTGCCAGCAGCGCACACCTACTGAACACCGGGGAGCTGTTTTTT. It encodes CASSAHLLNTGELFF.

This chain links TRBV7-9 with TRBJ2-3; 9 bases fit TRBD1. CDR3 size: 14 residues. V lost 5 bases to trimming and J lost 3 bases; unmatched junction nucleotides: 3. Looked up from germline, CDR1 is SEHNR and CDR2 is FQNEAQ (reference sequence). The CDR3 coding sequence is TGTGCCAGCAGCGCAGGACAGGGGACAGATACGCAGTATTTT. Encoded protein: CASSAGQGTDTQYF.

The J gene is TRBJ2-3, the V gene TRBV18; D is unclear. The V end lost 6 bases, the J end lost 1 base, and 20 bases lay between the germline ends. Germline CDR1 and CDR2: KGHSH and LQKENI. CDR3 length equals 17 residues. This CDR3 is CASSPQSSGLRTDTQYF. DNA for the CDR3: TGTGCCAGCTCGCCTCAGTCTAGTGGGCTTCGCACAGATACGCAGTATTTT. Full variable domain (remainder filled in from reference TRBV18 and TRBJ2-3): NAGVMQNPRHLVRRRGQEARLRCSPMKGHSHVYWYRQLPEEGLKFMVYLQKENIIDESGMPKERFSAEFPKEGPSILRIQQVVRGDSAAYFCASSPQSSGLRTDTQYFGPGTRLTVL.

This clone appeared once. The chain employs TRBV30 and TRBJ1-2; D gene ambiguous. This CDR3 has 15 residues. With 0 bases removed from V and 4 bases from J, the gap between germline ends came to 15 bases. Per the germline V gene, CDR1 is GTSNPN and CDR2 is SVGIG (reference sequence). This CDR3 is CAWSVGGSAAYGYTF. For the CDR3, the DNA is TGTGCCTGGAGTGTAGGTGGCTCCGCAGCCTATGGCTACACCTTC.

This clone was observed a single time. This chain connects TRBV25-1 to TRBJ2-2, with D perhaps matching TRBD1 (5 bases). Germline V CDR1 and CDR2: MGHDK, SYGVNS. The CDR3 has 14 amino acids. Trimming took off 8 bases at V and 4 bases at J, with 14 bases between the two ends. CDR3 in amino acids: CASPQKGFTGELFF. The CDR3 nucleotides read TGTGCCAGCCCTCAGAAGGGGTTCACCGGGGAGCTGTTTTTT. The full variable domain, its missing parts supplied by reference TRBV25-1 and TRBJ2-2, is EADIYQTPRYLVIGTGKKITLECSQTMGHDKMYWYQQDPGMELHLIHYSYGVNSTEKGDLSSESTVSRIRTEHFPLTLESARPSHTSQYLCASPQKGFTGELFFGEGSRLTVL.

This clone was observed a handful of times. This chain joins TRBV4-2 and TRBJ1-2; a possible D gene is TRBD1 (6 bases). V was trimmed by 4 bases and J by 6 bases, leaving 15 bases between them. The germline V gene encodes CDR1 LGHNA and CDR2 YNFKEQ. CDR3 length: 14 residues. The CDR3 loop is CASSRPTGRDGYTF. In DNA, the CDR3 is TGTGCCAGCAGCCGTCCCACAGGGCGGGATGGCTACACCTTC.

The V gene is TRBV7-2, the J gene TRBJ2-2; TRBD2 matches at 11 bases. The CDR3 runs 15 residues. Losses at the gene ends were 3 bases for V and 7 bases for J; bases not matched to a gene: 4. Germline loops: CDR1 SGHTA, CDR2 FQGNSA. This CDR3 reads CASSFPGLAVGELFF. CDR3 in DNA: TGTGCCAGCAGCTTCCCGGGACTAGCGGTCGGGGAGCTGTTTTTT.

The chain couples TRBV5-6 to TRBJ1-1; D is undetermined. The CDR3 is made up of 13 amino acids. In germline, CDR1 is SGHDT, CDR2 YYEEEE. V was cut by 7 bases and J by 0 bases, with 10 bases left in between. In DNA form, the CDR3 reads TGTGCCAGCGTGGACGGGATGAACACTGAAGCTTTCTTT. It is translated as CASVDGMNTEAFF.

The CDR3 sequence is CASSPRGHGGGYTF. The CDR3 bases are TGTGCCAGCAGCCCGCGGGGACACGGAGGGGGCTACACCTTC. The V gene is TRBV5-6, the J gene TRBJ1-2, with a tentative D call TRBD1 (6 bases). Trimming shortened V by 4 bases and J by 8 bases, and 18 bases separated the two germline ends. The germline gives CDR1 SGHDT, CDR2 YYEEEE. The CDR3 is 14 amino acids. The variable domain in full, completed from reference TRBV5-6 and TRBJ1-2, reads DAGVTQSPTHLIKTRGQQVTLRCSPKSGHDTVSWYQQALGQGPQFIFQYYEEEERQRGNFPDRFSGHQFPNYSSELNVNALLLGDSALYLCASSPRGHGGGYTFGSGTRLTVV.

Comment on this clone: The same CDR3 can be traced to other DNA sequences in this sample. The chain has TRBV7-2 and TRBJ1-2; D perhaps matches TRBD1 (5 bases). The germline V gene encodes CDR1 SGHTA and CDR2 FQGNSA. The ends were cut back, 5 bases at V and 4 bases at J, with 11 bases in the middle. The CDR3 has 13 residues. For the CDR3, the DNA is TGTGCCAGCAGCACCGGGACGGGCTATGGCTACACCTTC. Protein sequence: CASSTGTGYGYTF.

The chain is built from TRBV7-9 and TRBJ1-1; TRBD1 aligns across 7 bases. V dropped 5 bases and J dropped 5; count of bases not matched to a gene: 11. CDR3 size: 15 residues. Germline CDR1 reads SEHNR; CDR2 reads FQNEAQ (reference sequence). In DNA, the CDR3 is TGTGCCAGCAGCGTTCCACAGGGGTACGGGACTGAAGCTTTCTTT. Its translation is CASSVPQGYGTEAFF.

The chain has TRBV5-1 and TRBJ1-2, with D possibly being TRBD1 (6 bases). CDR1 is SGHRS, CDR2 YFSETQ, per germline. Trimming took off 2 bases at V and 1 base at J, with 12 bases between the two ends. The CDR3 is 15 amino acids. The CDR3 here is CASSFPGHLNYGYTF. The CDR3 DNA reads TGCGCCAGCAGCTTCCCGGGACACCTTAACTATGGCTACACCTTC. Filled out from reference TRBV5-1 and TRBJ1-2, the complete variable domain reads KAGVTQTPRYLIKTRGQQVTLSCSPISGHRSVSWYQQTPGQGLQFLFEYFSETQRNKGNFPGRFSGRQFSNSRSEMNVSTLELGDSALYLCASSFPGHLNYGYTFGSGTRLTVV.

The genes are TRBV7-2 and TRBJ2-7; TRBD1 or TRBD2 may be the D gene (5 bases each). The V end lost 5 bases, the J end lost 12 bases, and 29 bases lay between the germline ends. Germline CDR1 and CDR2: SGHTA and FQGNSA. The CDR3 is 16 residues long. CDR3 sequence: CASSRGRAGSDNKPYF. DNA for the CDR3: TGTGCCAGCAGCAGAGGAAGGGCAGGGAGTGATAATAAGCCGTACTTC.

The J gene is TRBJ1-3, the V gene TRBV19, with a weak D call TRBD1 (5 bases). V dropped 2 bases and J dropped 6 bases, with 14 bases sitting between them. Germline V gene data show CDR1 as LNHDA and CDR2 as SQIVND (reference sequence). This CDR3 has 15 amino acids. The CDR3 reads CASSIKFAGLNTIYF. In nucleotides, the CDR3 is TGTGCCAGTAGTATAAAGTTTGCGGGGCTAAACACCATATATTTT.

This chain joins TRBV11-2 and TRBJ1-6; the D gene is possibly TRBD1 (5 bases). Between the trimmed V and J ends, which lost 1 base and 8 bases, there was a span of 9 bases. The length of the CDR3 is 14 residues. Per the germline V gene, CDR1 is SGHAT and CDR2 is FQNNGV. In nucleotides, the CDR3 is TGTGCCAGCAGCTTAGGCCTCAGGGATTCACCCCTCCACTTT. Translated: CASSLGLRDSPLHF.

The CDR3 bases are TGTGCCAGCAGCTGGACGAGGGAAACTAATGGCTACACCTTC. This encodes CASSWTRETNGYTF. The genes are TRBV7-8 and TRBJ1-2; D is undetermined. CDR1 and CDR2 from the germline V gene are SGHVS and FQNEAQ. The ends were cut back, 4 bases at V and 6 bases at J, with 15 bases in the middle. The CDR3 contains 14 residues.

The V gene is TRBV18, the J gene TRBJ2-3; TRBD1 agrees at 7 bases. The V and J ends lost 0 bases and 4 bases, in that order; junction bases with no gene match: 7. Germline loops: CDR1 KGHSH, CDR2 LQKENI. There are 16 residues in the CDR3. CDR3 loop: CASSPPLQGYADTQYF. CDR3 bases: TGTGCCAGCTCACCACCGTTACAGGGGTACGCAGATACGCAGTATTTT.

V gene TRBV30 combines with J gene TRBJ2-7; 14 bases line up with TRBD2. CDR3 length: 18 amino acids. The V segment lost 2 bases and the J segment 6 bases; nucleotides outside the gene matches: 15. Germline CDR1 is GTSNPN and CDR2 is SVGIG (reference sequence). The CDR3 sequence is CAWSFQSGTSGSLREQYF. CDR3 nucleotide sequence: TGTGCCTGGAGTTTCCAAAGCGGGACTAGCGGGAGTCTGCGCGAGCAGTACTTC.

This sequence joins TRBV23-1 and TRBJ2-4, with 9 bases identical to TRBD1. TRBV23-1 belongs to the ORF category, with a function that is uncertain. This CDR3 contains 19 residues. Losses at the gene ends were 7 bases for V and 0 bases for J; bases not matched to a gene: 16. CDR3: CASTLRDRDVGIAKNIQYF. The CDR3 coding sequence is TGCGCCAGCACCCTCCGGGACAGGGATGTGGGAATAGCCAAAAACATTCAGTACTTC.

V is TRBV28 and J is TRBJ2-7; 7 bases align to TRBD2. CDR1 and CDR2 from the germline V gene are MDHEN and SYDVKM. J gave up 2 bases and V 7 bases, and 14 bases lay outside the gene matches. The CDR3 spans 16 residues. The CDR3 nucleotides read TGTGCCAGCACCCCAAGTCCGGCTAGCGGAACCTACGAGCAGTACTTC. The encoded protein is CASTPSPASGTYEQYF.

V usage is TRBV5-1 and J usage is TRBJ2-7; tentatively, D is TRBD2 (6 bases). The V gene's germline CDR1 is SGHRS and CDR2 YFSETQ. V lost 2 bases, J lost 1 base, and 10 bases lay in between. The CDR3 is 14 residues long. The CDR3 sequence: CASSLGLLSYEQYF. The CDR3, as DNA: TGCGCCAGCAGCTTAGGACTACTGTCCTACGAGCAGTACTTC.

As DNA, the CDR3 is TGTGCCAGCAGTCCGTCTAGCGGGAGAGGAAATGAGCAGTTCTTC. This translates into CASSPSSGRGNEQFF. The chain links TRBV2 to TRBJ2-1, with 10 bases that match TRBD2. The CDR3 is 15 amino acids. Germline loops: CDR1 SNHLY, CDR2 FYNNEI. J gave up 7 bases and V 5 bases, and 8 bases lay outside the gene matches.

Of note for this clone: The sample has other DNA sequences that encode this CDR3 too. The CDR3 sequence is CSVGSNYGYTF. The CDR3 nucleotides are TGCAGCGTTGGTTCTAACTATGGCTACACCTTC. The V call is TRBV29-1, the J call TRBJ1-2; no reliable D call. Per germline, CDR1 SQVTM and CDR2 ANQGSEA. The ends were cut back, 4 bases at V and 0 bases at J, with 3 bases in the middle. The CDR3 is made up of 11 amino acids.

This chain joins TRBV11-2 and TRBJ1-2; TRBD1 matches at 8 bases. V dropped 4 bases and J dropped 1; count of bases not matched to a gene: 11. Germline V gives CDR1 SGHAT, CDR2 FQNNGV. The CDR3 has 17 amino acids. The CDR3 region is CASSSYKGQADNYGYTF. The CDR3 DNA sequence: TGTGCCAGCAGCTCCTACAAGGGACAGGCAGATAACTATGGCTACACCTTC.

The V gene is TRBV11-2, the J gene TRBJ2-3; 8 positions agree with TRBD2. The germline CDR1 and CDR2 sequences are SGHAT and FQNNGV. After removal of 5 bases from V and 7 bases from J, the junction contained 14 bases not matched to a gene. This CDR3 is 16 amino acids long. CDR3 bases: TGTGCCAGCAGCCGCCTGGGGGCGGGAGGCAGAAATACGCAGTATTTT. As protein: CASSRLGAGGRNTQYF.

The CDR3 DNA follows: TGTGCCAGCAGCCAGCGCCTAGCGGTTTTCACCTACAATGAGCAGTTCTTC. Protein product: CASSQRLAVFTYNEQFF. The rearrangement uses TRBV14 and TRBJ2-1; 7 nucleotides match TRBD2. The CDR3 covers 17 residues. The V segment lost 3 bases and the J segment 2 bases; nucleotides outside the gene matches: 10. Germline V gene lookup returns CDR1 SGHDN and CDR2 FVKESK. Based on the CDR3 plus reference TRBV14 and TRBJ2-1, the full variable domain is EAGVTQFPSHSVIEKGQTVTLRCDPISGHDNLYWYRRVMGKEIKFLLHFVKESKQDESGMPNNRFLAERTGGTYSTLKVQPAELEDSGVYFCASSQRLAVFTYNEQFFGPGTRLTVL.

The rearrangement uses TRBV15 and TRBJ2-6; D is uncertain. V lost 3 bases and J lost 0, with 3 bases in between. The germline gives CDR1 LNHNV, CDR2 YYDKDF (reference sequence). CDR3 length: 14 residues. Here the CDR3 DNA reads TGTGCCACCAGCAGGAACTCTGGGGCCAACGTCCTGACTTTC. This encodes CATSRNSGANVLTF.

The chain is built from TRBV10-3 and TRBJ2-5; possible D gene TRBD2, 5 bases. V was trimmed by 2 bases and J by 7 bases, leaving 23 bases between them. The germline gives CDR1 ENHRY, CDR2 SYGVKD. The CDR3 totals 17 residues. CDR3 DNA: TGTGCCATCAGTGAGCGGGCGAAACGGACTGAACGGGGGACCCAGTACTTC. It specifies CAISERAKRTERGTQYF.